This T cell receptor beta chain is from a study of human thymus T cells. The CDR3 has 14 residues. V was trimmed by 8 bases and J by 4 bases, leaving 17 bases between them. In germline, CDR1 is MDHEN, CDR2 SYDVKM. Study-level points and caveats: Gene usage for V and J segments appeared biased in thymic and blood repertoires.

The repertoire was sequenced with immunoSEQ multiplex PCR; TCRdb's copy has only in-frame clones and lacks some. The sample shows under 70,000 clones, around 94% of them seen only once. Donor material was obtained from healthy Finnish infants undergoing corrective surgery for congenital heart defects. This clone was picked up one time. Its cognate antigen is unknown. Sample: blood. The chain joins TRBV28 to TRBJ1-2, with D unresolved. This TCR came from a boy less than two years old with a congenital heart defect but otherwise immunologically healthy. The CDR3 sequence is CASGSPNSFYGYTF. The CDR3 DNA is TGTGCCAGCGGTTCCCCCAACTCTTTCTATGGCTACACCTTC.